The sequence of this TCR beta chain was determined in a study of cytomegalovirus exposure and HLA in healthy donors. Measured with immunoSEQ multiplex PCR; TCRdb has only the in-frame clones, and not every one. The data contain under 150,000 clones, around 85% of them singletons. This clone occurred once. Its antigen remains unidentified. CDR3 length equals 19 residues. Trimming removed 0 bases from V and 2 bases from J; junction bases left unmatched: 12. The V gene's germline CDR1 is ENHRY and CDR2 SYGVKD. General study findings and limits: Among TCR sequences, most were rare, though some public TCRs appeared in many donors. Among the CMV-associated chains, three were confirmed in vitro as specific for CMV antigens. Overall, approximately 150 TCR beta chains were annotated as cytomegalovirus-associated.

Specimen: PBMCs. This sequence joins TRBV10-3 and TRBJ2-5, with 10 bases identical to TRBD2. The sequence came from a man in his late teens or twenties in good health and CMV-seronegative. For the CDR3, the DNA is TGTGCCATCAGTGAGTCGTCCCGTCTAGCGGGGGACGTACAAGAGACCCAGTACTTC. Its protein product is CAISESSRLAGDVQETQYF.